This T cell receptor (beta chain) was observed in a study of cytomegalovirus exposure and HLA in healthy donors. Findings and limits, study-wide: Most observed TCR sequences were rare, whereas some public TCRs were detected in many donors. Three chains tied to CMV proved CMV antigen-specific in vitro. A previous analysis found most TCR beta V segments productive roughly 87% or roughly 30% of the time.

60 Vbeta and 13 Jbeta primers were used in PCR. Here immunoSEQ multiplex PCR was the method, and the copy in TCRdb shows in-frame clones only, minus some. The data contain more than 140,000 clones, around 73% of them singletons. The donors comprised healthy bone marrow donors. On this clone itself: Antigen unknown.

Trimming cost V 4 bases and J 3 bases, with 7 bases left between them. The CDR3 is made up of 12 amino acids. Germline V gene data show CDR1 as SGHAT and CDR2 as FQNNGV. The rearrangement joins TRBV11-2 to TRBJ2-7, with D perhaps matching TRBD1 (5 bases). Source material: PBMCs. This receptor was obtained from a female donor in good health and CMV-seronegative. The CDR3, as DNA: TGTGCCAGCAGCTCAGACAGCTACGAGCAGTACTTC. It specifies CASSSDSYEQYF.